Listed below are T cell receptor beta chains from one sample, sequenced in a study of blood T cell repertoires in COVID-19. Sequencing was performed with immunoSEQ multiplex PCR; in TCRdb, only in-frame clones are kept and a portion is missing. This table holds 100,000 to 150,000 clones, roughly 89% found once. Sequenced sample: peripheral blood. The receptors here all came from a man in his fifties or sixties with active or convalescent COVID-19. The CDR3 runs from the conserved cysteine through the conserved F or W. The D gene is left open where the match is weak. Clone size appears in some rows only: once, few, many, or a class for an expanded clone.

j_call clone_size d_call v_call cdr3_aa cdr3_nt
TRBJ1-1 . TRBD1 TRBV3-1/TRBV3-2 CASSQVGGLNTEAFF TGTGCCAGCAGCCAAGTAGGGGGCTTGAACACTGAAGCTTTCTTT
TRBJ2-7 . TRBD2 TRBV6-2/TRBV6-3 CASSYALAGAGEQYF TGTGCCAGCAGTTACGCGCTAGCGGGAGCCGGGGAGCAGTACTTC
TRBJ2-1 . TRBD1 TRBV7-9 CASSLGQGQNNEQFF TGTGCCAGCAGCTTAGGACAGGGGCAGAACAATGAGCAGTTCTTC
TRBJ2-3 . TRBD2 TRBV5-1 CASSGSGGADTQYF TGCGCCAGCAGCGGAAGCGGGGGGGCAGATACGCAGTATTTT
TRBJ1-1 . . TRBV6-2/TRBV6-3 CASSYPAEVTEAFF TGTGCCAGCAGTTACCCTGCGGAAGTCACTGAAGCTTTCTTT
TRBJ2-2 . TRBD2 TRBV2 CASSEVSGSNTGELFF TGTGCCAGCAGTGAAGTTAGCGGGTCGAACACCGGGGAGCTGTTTTTT
TRBJ2-5 . . TRBV29-1 CSVGKREETQYF TGCAGCGTTGGTAAGAGAGAAGAGACCCAGTACTTC
TRBJ2-3 once TRBD1 TRBV5-8 CASSLARGNTDTQYF TGTGCCAGCAGCTTGGCCAGGGGGAATACAGATACGCAGTATTTT
TRBJ1-6 . TRBD1 TRBV19 CASSRRDRNSPLHF TGTGCCAGTAGCCGCCGGGACAGAAATTCACCCCTCCACTTT
TRBJ2-7 . . TRBV28 CASSGIRDTTIPYEQYF TGTGCCAGCAGTGGAATCCGGGACACGACTATCCCCTACGAGCAGTACTTC
TRBJ1-6 . . TRBV5-1 CASRTEPNSPLHF TGCGCCAGCAGGACAGAACCTAATTCACCCCTCCACTTT
TRBJ2-3 . TRBD2 TRBV5-4 CASSSPSGRAEDTQYF TGTGCCAGCAGCTCACCTAGCGGGAGGGCCGAAGATACGCAGTATTTT
TRBJ2-5 . TRBD2 TRBV7-6 CASSLALASFRETQYF TGTGCCAGCAGCTTGGCACTAGCGTCATTTCGAGAGACCCAGTACTTC
TRBJ2-1 . TRBD2 TRBV19 CASSLAGDEQFF TGTGCCAGTAGCCTAGCGGGGGATGAGCAGTTCTTC
TRBJ2-1 . . TRBV7-8 CASSLLVSGPPYNEQFF TGTGCCAGCAGCCTCCTTGTCAGCGGCCCCCCCTACAATGAGCAGTTCTTC
TRBJ2-1 . . TRBV29-1 CSDRPYNEQFF TGCAGCGACAGGCCATACAATGAGCAGTTCTTC
TRBJ1-5 . . TRBV19 CASRSGVLDQPQHF TGTGCCAGTAGGTCCGGGGTTCTCGATCAGCCCCAGCATTTT
TRBJ2-7 . TRBD1 TRBV6-6 CASSLGQGAPEQYF TGTGCCAGCAGCCTTGGACAGGGGGCTCCCGAGCAGTACTTC
TRBJ1-5 . . TRBV27 CASSFAGGNQPQHF TGTGCCAGCAGTTTCGCTGGGGGGAATCAGCCCCAGCATTTT
TRBJ2-2 . . TRBV24-1 CATSVRTNTGELFF TGTGCCACCAGTGTTAGAACCAACACCGGGGAGCTGTTTTTT
TRBJ2-3 . TRBD1 TRBV11-2 CASSLGTGGGTDTQYF TGTGCCAGCAGCCTGGGGACAGGGGGCGGAACAGATACGCAGTATTTT
TRBJ1-6 . . TRBV6-5 CAIRGSSYNSPLHF TGTGCCATCCGGGGGAGCTCCTATAATTCACCCCTCCACTTT
TRBJ1-1 . . TRBV6-5 CASSYTAVMNTEAFF TGTGCCAGCAGTTACACGGCGGTTATGAACACTGAAGCTTTCTTT
TRBJ2-5 once . TRBV29-1 CSVAQDQETQYF TGCAGCGTTGCCCAGGACCAAGAGACCCAGTACTTC
TRBJ2-2 . TRBD2 TRBV11-3 CASSPGLAGYTGELFF TGTGCCAGCAGCCCCGGGTTAGCGGGATACACCGGGGAGCTGTTTTTT
TRBJ1-1 . . TRBV7-2 CASSFVAGNTEAFF TGTGCCAGCAGTTTTGTTGCGGGGAACACTGAAGCTTTCTTT
TRBJ2-5 . TRBD2 TRBV7-2 CASSLAGGPGETQYF TGTGCCAGCAGTCTAGCGGGAGGGCCGGGGGAGACCCAGTACTTC
TRBJ1-2 . . TRBV4-2 CASSQDHGDGYTF TGTGCCAGCAGCCAAGATCACGGGGATGGCTACACCTTC
TRBJ2-7 . TRBD2 TRBV27 CASSPRYSGSSYEQYF TGTGCCAGCAGTCCCCGGTATAGCGGGAGCTCCTACGAGCAGTACTTC
TRBJ2-1 . TRBD2 TRBV18 CASSPEGTSGNEQFF TGTGCCAGCTCACCAGAGGGGACTAGCGGGAATGAGCAGTTCTTC
TRBJ2-3 . TRBD2 TRBV5-1 CASSLSREDTDTQYF TGCGCCAGCAGCTTGTCTCGGGAGGACACAGATACGCAGTATTTT
TRBJ2-3 once . TRBV5-4 CASSPRLGVSDTQYF TGTGCCAGCAGCCCCCGCCTCGGGGTTTCAGATACGCAGTATTTT
TRBJ2-3 . TRBD2 TRBV25-1 CASSEYREGADTQYF TGTGCCAGCAGTGAATACCGGGAGGGAGCAGATACGCAGTATTTT
TRBJ2-3 . . TRBV5-1 CASSLGGGPIDTQYF TGCGCCAGCAGCTTGGGCGGAGGGCCTATAGATACGCAGTATTTT
TRBJ1-4 . . TRBV19 CASKRADEKLFF TGTGCCAGTAAGAGGGCGGATGAAAAACTGTTTTTT
TRBJ1-5 . TRBD1 TRBV19 CASSPDRVAQPQHF TGTGCCAGTAGTCCTGACAGGGTTGCTCAGCCCCAGCATTTT
TRBJ1-4 . TRBD1 TRBV6-6 CASSTHGTEFNEKLFF TGTGCCAGCAGTACCCACGGGACAGAATTTAATGAAAAACTGTTTTTT
TRBJ2-1 . TRBD2 TRBV19 CASSGLAGGLTYNEQFF TGTGCCAGTTCGGGACTAGCGGGAGGGCTAACCTACAATGAGCAGTTCTTC
TRBJ2-6 . . TRBV2 CASIRGSGANVLTF TGTGCCAGCATAAGGGGGTCCGGGGCCAACGTCCTGACTTTC
TRBJ2-3 . TRBD1 TRBV25-1 CASSEWTGGTDTQYF TGTGCCAGCAGTGAATGGACAGGTGGCACAGATACGCAGTATTTT
TRBJ2-1 once TRBD2 TRBV3-1/TRBV3-2 CASSQDRASMREMFF TGTGCCAGCAGCCAAGACAGGGCCTCTATGCGGGAGATGTTCTTC
TRBJ1-2 . TRBD1 TRBV10-3 CAISEGTDGYGYTF TGTGCCATCAGTGAGGGGACAGATGGCTATGGCTACACCTTC
TRBJ1-1 . . TRBV2 CASSGQMNTEAFF TGTGCCAGCAGTGGGCAGATGAACACTGAAGCTTTCTTT
TRBJ2-6 few . TRBV5-1 CASSHRASGANVLTF TGCGCCAGCAGCCACAGGGCTTCCGGGGCCAACGTCCTGACTTTC
TRBJ2-2 . TRBD2 TRBV6-5 CASRKSGGADGELFF TGTGCCAGCAGAAAGAGCGGGGGGGCCGACGGGGAGCTGTTTTTT
TRBJ2-3 . TRBD1 TRBV5-1 CASSIAGTGGRVGTDTQYF TGCGCCAGCAGCATTGCCGGGACAGGGGGCCGGGTGGGCACAGATACGCAGTATTTT